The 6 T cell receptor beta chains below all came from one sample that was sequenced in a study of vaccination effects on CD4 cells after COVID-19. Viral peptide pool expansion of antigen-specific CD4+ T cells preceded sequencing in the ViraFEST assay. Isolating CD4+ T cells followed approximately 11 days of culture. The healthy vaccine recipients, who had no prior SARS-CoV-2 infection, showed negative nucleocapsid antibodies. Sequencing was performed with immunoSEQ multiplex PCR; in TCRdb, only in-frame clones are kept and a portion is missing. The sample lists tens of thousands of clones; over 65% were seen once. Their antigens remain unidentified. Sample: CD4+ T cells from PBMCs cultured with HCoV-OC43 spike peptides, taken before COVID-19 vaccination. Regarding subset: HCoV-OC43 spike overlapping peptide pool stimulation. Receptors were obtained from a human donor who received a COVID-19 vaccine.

The CDR3 DNA is TGTGCCATCATGCAGGACCCGTACAATGAGCAGTTCTTC. Translating it yields CAIMQDPYNEQFF. V gene TRBV10-3 combines with J gene TRBJ2-1; D uncertain. The V end was cut by 7 bases, the J end by 4 bases, with 11 bases between. Germline CDR1 is ENHRY and CDR2 is SYGVKD. This CDR3 has 13 amino acids.

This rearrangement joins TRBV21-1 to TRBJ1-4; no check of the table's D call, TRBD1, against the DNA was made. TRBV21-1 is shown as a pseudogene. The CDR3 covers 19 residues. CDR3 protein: CASSNPGQHPLSEDEKLFF. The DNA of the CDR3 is TGTGCCAGCAGCAACCCGGGACAGCATCCCCTCTCCGAGGATGAAAAACTGTTTTTT.

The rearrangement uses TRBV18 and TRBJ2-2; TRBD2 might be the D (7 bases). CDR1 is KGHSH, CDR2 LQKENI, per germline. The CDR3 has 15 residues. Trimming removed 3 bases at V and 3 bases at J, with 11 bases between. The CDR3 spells CASSPSGGHTGELFF. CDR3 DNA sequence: TGTGCCAGCTCACCGTCCGGGGGGCACACCGGGGAGCTGTTTTTT.

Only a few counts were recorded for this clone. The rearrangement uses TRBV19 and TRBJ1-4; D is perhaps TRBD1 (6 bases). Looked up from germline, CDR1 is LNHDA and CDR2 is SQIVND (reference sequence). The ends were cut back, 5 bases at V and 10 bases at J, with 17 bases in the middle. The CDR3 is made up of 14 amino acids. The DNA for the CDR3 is TGTGCCAGTAGTGCCGGGGACCGAGGGGGAAAACTGTTTTTT. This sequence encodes CASSAGDRGGKLFF.

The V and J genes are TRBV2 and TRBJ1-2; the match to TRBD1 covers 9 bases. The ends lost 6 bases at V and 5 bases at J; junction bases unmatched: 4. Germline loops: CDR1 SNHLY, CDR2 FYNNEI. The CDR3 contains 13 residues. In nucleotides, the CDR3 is TGTGCCAGCAGGGGGACAGGGAATTATGGCTACACCTTC. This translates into CASRGTGNYGYTF.

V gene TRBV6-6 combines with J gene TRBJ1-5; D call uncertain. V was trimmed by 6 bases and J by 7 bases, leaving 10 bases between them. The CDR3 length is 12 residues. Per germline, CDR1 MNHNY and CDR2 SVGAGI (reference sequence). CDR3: CASSPRNQPQHF. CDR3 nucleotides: TGTGCCAGCAGCCCCCGAAACCAGCCCCAGCATTTT.